The subject of this entry is one T cell receptor beta chain. The antigen remains undetermined. The source of the sample is a study of long-term antiretroviral therapy in people with HIV. Study-wide results and caveats: Relative to transplant donor controls, diversity remained lower despite increasing after ART. Clonal populations expanded prior to ART predominated within the repertoire at all time points.

At minimum, one pre-ART and two post-ART PBMC samples were obtained from each donor. Specimens retained about 0.85-11 million cryopreserved PBMC preceding DNA extraction. Trimming stripped 2 bases from V and 0 bases from J, with 8 bases between. Germline V gene data show CDR1 as MNHEY and CDR2 as SVGAGI. CDR3 length: 15 amino acids. An immunoSEQ assay, version v3.0, was performed at survey level. The repertoire was sequenced with immunoSEQ multiplex PCR; TCRdb's copy has only in-frame clones and lacks some. The sample contains approximately 34,000 clones, under 85% of which appear only once. The sequence derives from a man between 18 and 29 years old with HIV. The source material was unsorted PBMCs, sampled 1 year after starting antiretroviral therapy. V and J are TRBV6-5 and TRBJ1-5, with D unclear. CDR3 nucleotides: TGTGCCAGCAGTTACGCAAAGGGTAGCAATCAGCCCCAGCATTTT. It specifies CASSYAKGSNQPQHF.